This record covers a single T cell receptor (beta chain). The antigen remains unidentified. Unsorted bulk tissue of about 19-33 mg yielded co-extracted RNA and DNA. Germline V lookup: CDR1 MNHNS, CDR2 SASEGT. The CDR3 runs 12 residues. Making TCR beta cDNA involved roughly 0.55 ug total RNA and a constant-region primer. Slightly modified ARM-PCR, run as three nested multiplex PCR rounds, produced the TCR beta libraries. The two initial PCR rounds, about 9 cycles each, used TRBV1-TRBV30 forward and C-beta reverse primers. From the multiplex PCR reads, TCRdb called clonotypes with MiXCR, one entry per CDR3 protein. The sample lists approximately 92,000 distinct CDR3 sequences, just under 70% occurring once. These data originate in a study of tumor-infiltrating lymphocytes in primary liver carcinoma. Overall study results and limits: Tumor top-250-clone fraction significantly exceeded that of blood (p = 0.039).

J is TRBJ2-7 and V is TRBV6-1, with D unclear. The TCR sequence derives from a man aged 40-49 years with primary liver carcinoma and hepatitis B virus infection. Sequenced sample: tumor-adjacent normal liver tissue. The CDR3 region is CGSSEAYYEQYF. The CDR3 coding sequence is TGTGGCAGTAGTGAAGCGTACTACGAGCAGTACTTC.